This T cell receptor beta chain was sequenced for a study of CD8+CD57+ T cells in acquired aplastic anemia. The patients chosen for sequencing had shown expansion of CD8+CD57+ cells (detected by flow cytometry). Among the patients, all had severe acquired aplastic anemia. The study sampled blood from patients who had received no therapy. About this clonotype: Its antigen is currently unknown.

Study-level findings and limits: A significant difference in CD8+ Simpson's diversity between patients and controls was not found. Shared by patients and controls, just under 30 CD8+ CDR3s were abundant in patients.

The template used for profiling TCR beta VDJ and CDR3 was genomic DNA. TCRdb reprocessed the reads via MiXCR and lists one record per CDR3 protein. The sample gives 150,000 to 200,000 distinct CDR3 sequences, 45% to 55% of which show up once; about 1% is in the top ten. Sequencing was carried out using sorted CD4+, CD8+, or CD8+CD57+ T cells (not recorded which) from PBMCs. This TCR came from a human donor with aplastic anemia.

DNA for the CDR3: TGTGCCAGTAGTATAGCCTGGGTGACCAATCAGCCCCAGCATTTT. This gives the protein CASSIAWVTNQPQHF. V usage is TRBV19 and J usage is TRBJ1-5; no firm D call. The germline gives CDR1 LNHDA, CDR2 SQIVND (reference sequence). V was shortened by 1 base and J by 3 bases, with 10 bases between the two germline ends. This CDR3 spans 15 amino acids.